This entry concerns a single TCR beta chain. Its specificity is not known. This sample is part of a study of cytomegalovirus exposure and HLA in healthy donors. Per the germline V gene, CDR1 is SEHNR and CDR2 is FQNEAQ (reference sequence). With V trimmed by 11 bases and J by 9 bases, 16 bases remained unmatched. CDR3 size: 14 residues. Findings and limits, study-wide: The majority of TCR sequences were rare, yet some public TCRs appeared in many donors. The study put roughly 160 TCR beta chains on its list as cytomegalovirus-associated.

PCR amplification relied on 60 Vbeta primers (plus 13 Jbeta primers). Only in-frame clones appear in the TCRdb table, and some are missing; sequencing was by immunoSEQ multiplex PCR. The sample contains about 94,000 clones, about four fifths of which appear only once. The sample was PBMCs. The chain uses TRBV7-9 and TRBJ2-1, with 7 bases fitting TRBD2. This TCR was sampled from a woman between 40 and 50 years old in good health and CMV-seronegative. The CDR3 nucleotides read TGTGCCGGGGGGGAGGGACCCCCTGGTGTTGAGCAGTTCTTC. Translating gives CAGGEGPPGVEQFF. Combining the CDR3 with reference TRBV7-9 and TRBJ2-1 gives the whole variable domain DTGVSQNPRHKITKRGQNVTFRCDPISEHNRLYWYRQTLGQGPEFLTYFQNEAQLEKSRLLSDRFSAERPKGSFSTLEIQRTEQGDSAMYLCAGGEGPPGVEQFFGPGTRLTVL.